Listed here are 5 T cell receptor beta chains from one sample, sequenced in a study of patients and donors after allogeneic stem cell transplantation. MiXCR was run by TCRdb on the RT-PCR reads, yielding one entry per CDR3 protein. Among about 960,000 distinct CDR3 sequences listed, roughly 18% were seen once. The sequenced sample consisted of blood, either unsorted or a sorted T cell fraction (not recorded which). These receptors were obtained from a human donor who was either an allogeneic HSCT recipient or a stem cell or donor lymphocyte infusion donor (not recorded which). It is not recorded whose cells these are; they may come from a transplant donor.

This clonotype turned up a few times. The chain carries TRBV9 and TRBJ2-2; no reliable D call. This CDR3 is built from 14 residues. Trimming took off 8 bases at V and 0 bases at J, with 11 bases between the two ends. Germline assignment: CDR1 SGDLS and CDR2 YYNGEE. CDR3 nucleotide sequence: TGTGCCAGTCGCAAGAACCCGAACACCGGGGAGCTGTTTTTT. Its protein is CASRKNPNTGELFF. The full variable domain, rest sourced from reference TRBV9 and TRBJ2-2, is DSGVTQTPKHLITATGQRVTLRCSPRSGDLSVYWYQQSLDQGLQFLIQYYNGEERAKGNILERFSAQQFPDLHSELNLSSLELGDSALYFCASRKNPNTGELFFGEGSRLTVL.

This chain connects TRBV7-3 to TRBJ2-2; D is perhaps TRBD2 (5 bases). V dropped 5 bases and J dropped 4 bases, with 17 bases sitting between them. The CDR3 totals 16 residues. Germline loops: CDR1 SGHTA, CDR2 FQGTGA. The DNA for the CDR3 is TGTGCCAGCAGCCAGGTCCGAGGGCCGATCACCGGGGAGCTGTTTTTT. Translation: CASSQVRGPITGELFF.

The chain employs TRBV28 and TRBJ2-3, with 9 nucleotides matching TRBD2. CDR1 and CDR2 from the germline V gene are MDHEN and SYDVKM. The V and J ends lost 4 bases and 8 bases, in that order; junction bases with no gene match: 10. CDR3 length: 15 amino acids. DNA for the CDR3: TGTGCCAGCAGTTGGGATAGCGGGGGAGGAGGTACGCAGTATTTT. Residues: CASSWDSGGGGTQYF.

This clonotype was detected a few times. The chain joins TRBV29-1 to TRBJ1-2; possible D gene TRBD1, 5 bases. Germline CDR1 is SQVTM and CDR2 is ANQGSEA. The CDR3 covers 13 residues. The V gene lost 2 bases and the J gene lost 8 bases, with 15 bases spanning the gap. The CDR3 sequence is CSVEPGTTSGYTF. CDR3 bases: TGCAGCGTTGAACCTGGGACCACTAGCGGCTACACCTTC.

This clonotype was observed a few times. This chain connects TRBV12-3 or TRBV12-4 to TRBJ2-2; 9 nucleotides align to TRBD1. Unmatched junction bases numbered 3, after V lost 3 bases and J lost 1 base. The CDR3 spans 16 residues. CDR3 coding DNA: TGTGCCAGCAGTTTCGGGACAGGGAGGAACACCGGGGAGCTGTTTTTT. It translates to CASSFGTGRNTGELFF.